The present T cell receptor beta chain was sequenced within a study of blood T cell repertoires in COVID-19. The overall study: In each case, the material was cDNA or gDNA derived from T cells, B-cell-depleted T cells, or PBMCs.

Authors' processing steps: Reference gene primer amplification yielded estimated nucleated cell counts. Assay: immunoSEQ multiplex PCR; the TCRdb copy retains only in-frame clones and omits some. D and trimming were read from the DNA, whereas the V and J calls and clone size are those reported in that table. The sample yields 250,000 to 300,000 clones, approximately 91% seen once. In terms of age and location, participants ranged from roughly 18 to 90 years and lived in under 30 US areas. Grouping used clinical history reported by participants in a survey and questionnaire. Trimming took 6 bases from V and 5 from J, leaving 13 bases between them. Germline CDR1 reads KGHSH; CDR2 reads LQKENI. The CDR3 is made up of 13 amino acids.

The chain recombines TRBV18 with TRBJ2-5; tentatively, D is TRBD2 (7 bases). This TCR came from a human donor in a cohort exposed to, infected with or recovered from COVID-19 (not recorded which). The donor label of this sample is uncertain. Material: PBMCs or T cells enriched from blood (not recorded which). In DNA, the CDR3 is TGTGCCAGCTCTCGCGGGGGCAGGGAGACCCAGTACTTC. Translated: CASSRGGRETQYF.